This is a list of T cell receptor beta chains from one sample in a study of CD8+ T cells in alopecia areata. TCRdb's table, derived via immunoSEQ multiplex PCR, lists solely in-frame clones and lacks some. The table shows 160,000 or so clones, with 50% to 75% occurring only once. This material consisted of CD4+ T cells sorted from blood, taken at approximately week 56, from a patient treated with tofacitinib. The receptors were gathered from a human donor with alopecia areata. Both conserved end residues are part of each CDR3. Each record gives: CDR3 DNA, CDR3 protein, V gene, clone size, J gene, D gene. A D gene is named only where the DNA matches it firmly. Size is omitted from some rows. Given values are once, few, many or a class for expanded clones.

CDR3 DNA: TGTGCCAGCTCGGGAGTAAACTATGGCTACACCTTC
CDR3 protein: CASSGVNYGYTF
V gene: TRBV6-6
clone size: few
J gene: TRBJ1-2
D gene: -

CDR3 DNA: TGTGCCAGCAGCTTAGATCTGGGACACGGAAACACCATATATTTT
CDR3 protein: CASSLDLGHGNTIYF
V gene: TRBV7-9
clone size: -
J gene: TRBJ1-3
D gene: -

CDR3 DNA: TGTGCCAGCAGGGACAGACAGAACACTGAAGCTTTCTTT
CDR3 protein: CASRDRQNTEAFF
V gene: TRBV25-1
clone size: -
J gene: TRBJ1-1
D gene: -

CDR3 DNA: TGTGCCATCAGTGGCCTGGCCGGGACTCCCGGGACCCAGTACTTC
CDR3 protein: CAISGLAGTPGTQYF
V gene: TRBV10-3
clone size: -
J gene: TRBJ2-5
D gene: -

CDR3 DNA: TGTGCCAGCTCACCCAGGGAGGACTATGGCTACACCTTC
CDR3 protein: CASSPREDYGYTF
V gene: TRBV18
clone size: -
J gene: TRBJ1-2
D gene: -

CDR3 DNA: TGTGCCACCAGCCCCAGGGGGCCGAACACCGGGGAGCTGTTTTTT
CDR3 protein: CATSPRGPNTGELFF
V gene: TRBV15
clone size: -
J gene: TRBJ2-2
D gene: TRBD1

CDR3 DNA: TGTGCCAGCAGCTTTGGACACGTCCTCTACGAGCAGTACTTC
CDR3 protein: CASSFGHVLYEQYF
V gene: TRBV7-2
clone size: -
J gene: TRBJ2-7
D gene: -

CDR3 DNA: TGTGCCAGCAGGACAGGGGGCCCTTCCTACGAGCAGTACTTC
CDR3 protein: CASRTGGPSYEQYF
V gene: TRBV6-1
clone size: -
J gene: TRBJ2-7
D gene: TRBD1

CDR3 DNA: TGTGCCACCAGCAGAGGAGGGGAGACCCAGTACTTC
CDR3 protein: CATSRGGETQYF
V gene: TRBV15
clone size: -
J gene: TRBJ2-5
D gene: -

CDR3 DNA: TGTGCCTGGAGTCCCGCGGCTAGGACCAAAAACATTCAGTACTTC
CDR3 protein: CAWSPAARTKNIQYF
V gene: TRBV30
clone size: few
J gene: TRBJ2-4
D gene: -

CDR3 DNA: TGCGCCAGCAGCTTGGACAGGGTTGGAGAGACCCAGTACTTC
CDR3 protein: CASSLDRVGETQYF
V gene: TRBV5-1
clone size: -
J gene: TRBJ2-5
D gene: -

CDR3 DNA: TGTGCCAGCTCACCACTACCAGGGAAGACCTCCTACGAGCAGTACTTC
CDR3 protein: CASSPLPGKTSYEQYF
V gene: TRBV18
clone size: -
J gene: TRBJ2-7
D gene: -

CDR3 DNA: TGTGCCACCAGCAGAGATCTCGATGACTACGAGCAGTACTTC
CDR3 protein: CATSRDLDDYEQYF
V gene: TRBV15
clone size: -
J gene: TRBJ2-7
D gene: -

CDR3 DNA: TGTGCCAGCTCTGCTACCGGGACAGGGTCACCCCTCCACTTT
CDR3 protein: CASSATGTGSPLHF
V gene: TRBV18
clone size: -
J gene: TRBJ1-6
D gene: TRBD1

CDR3 DNA: TGCAGCGTTGAAGGGCGACTAGCAAGCAATGAGCAGTTCTTC
CDR3 protein: CSVEGRLASNEQFF
V gene: TRBV29-1
clone size: few
J gene: TRBJ2-1
D gene: TRBD2

CDR3 DNA: TGTGCCAGCAGCCCGGACAGGTACAATGAGCAGTTCTTC
CDR3 protein: CASSPDRYNEQFF
V gene: TRBV2
clone size: -
J gene: TRBJ2-1
D gene: TRBD1

CDR3 DNA: TGCAGCCATAGCGGGGGGGCGTTCTATGAGCAGTTCTTC
CDR3 protein: CSHSGGAFYEQFF
V gene: TRBV29-1
clone size: -
J gene: TRBJ2-1
D gene: TRBD2

CDR3 DNA: TGCGCCAGCAGCTTTGGGACAGGGGTTACTGAAGCTTTCTTT
CDR3 protein: CASSFGTGVTEAFF
V gene: TRBV5-1
clone size: -
J gene: TRBJ1-1
D gene: TRBD1

CDR3 DNA: TGTGCCAGCAGACTCCGGGACCGAAGCTCTGATACGCAGTATTTT
CDR3 protein: CASRLRDRSSDTQYF
V gene: TRBV7-2
clone size: -
J gene: TRBJ2-3
D gene: -

CDR3 DNA: TGCAGCGTTGAAGGGACAAACTACGAGCAGTACTTC
CDR3 protein: CSVEGTNYEQYF
V gene: TRBV29-1
clone size: -
J gene: TRBJ2-7
D gene: -

CDR3 DNA: TGTGCCAGCAGCTTAGATGTAGTCAATGAGCAGTTCTTC
CDR3 protein: CASSLDVVNEQFF
V gene: TRBV11-3
clone size: -
J gene: TRBJ2-1
D gene: -

CDR3 DNA: TGTGCCTGGAGTTCACCGGGGACAGGGGGTGGCTACACCTTC
CDR3 protein: CAWSSPGTGGGYTF
V gene: TRBV30
clone size: -
J gene: TRBJ1-2
D gene: TRBD1

CDR3 DNA: TGCAGCGTTGAAGGGCAGGAGAGGTATGGCTACACCTTC
CDR3 protein: CSVEGQERYGYTF
V gene: TRBV29-1
clone size: -
J gene: TRBJ1-2
D gene: -

CDR3 DNA: TGCGCCAGCAGCTTGGAACCTAGCGCCGCCCAAGAGACCCAGTACTTC
CDR3 protein: CASSLEPSAAQETQYF
V gene: TRBV5-1
clone size: -
J gene: TRBJ2-5
D gene: -

CDR3 DNA: TGTGCCAGCAGGACCGGACAGGGTGTCGGCTACACCTTC
CDR3 protein: CASRTGQGVGYTF
V gene: TRBV6-5
clone size: few
J gene: TRBJ1-2
D gene: TRBD1

CDR3 DNA: TGTGCCAGCAGTTACGCGGGGGGCTGGGGGACCCAGTACTTC
CDR3 protein: CASSYAGGWGTQYF
V gene: TRBV6-5
clone size: -
J gene: TRBJ2-5
D gene: TRBD2